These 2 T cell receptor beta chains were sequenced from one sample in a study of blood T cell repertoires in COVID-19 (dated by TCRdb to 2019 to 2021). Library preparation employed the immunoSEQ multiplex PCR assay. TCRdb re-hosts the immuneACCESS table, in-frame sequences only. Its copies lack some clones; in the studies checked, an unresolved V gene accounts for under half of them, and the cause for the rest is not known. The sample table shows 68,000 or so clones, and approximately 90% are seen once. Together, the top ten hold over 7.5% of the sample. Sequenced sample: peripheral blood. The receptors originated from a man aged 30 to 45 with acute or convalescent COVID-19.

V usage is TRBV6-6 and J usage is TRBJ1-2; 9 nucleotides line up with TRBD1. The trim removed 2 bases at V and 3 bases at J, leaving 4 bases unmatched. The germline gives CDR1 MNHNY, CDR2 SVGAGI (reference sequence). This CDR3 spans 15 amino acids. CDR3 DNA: TGTGCCAGCAGTTACGGGACAGGGAGTGACTATGGCTACACCTTC. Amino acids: CASSYGTGSDYGYTF.

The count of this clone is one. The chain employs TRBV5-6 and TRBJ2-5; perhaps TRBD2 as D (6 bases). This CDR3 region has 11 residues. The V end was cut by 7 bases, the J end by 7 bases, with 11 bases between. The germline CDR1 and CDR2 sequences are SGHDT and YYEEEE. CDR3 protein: CASEGEATQYF. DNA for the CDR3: TGTGCCAGCGAAGGGGAGGCGACCCAGTACTTC.